The next 17 T cell receptor beta chains were all read from a single sample in a study of T cell clones after liver transplantation (dated by TCRdb to about 2019). Receptors were amplified or captured by the immunoSEQ multiplex PCR assay. Entries here come from immuneACCESS through TCRdb and include only in-frame sequences with V and J called. Some clones fail to appear in such tables; in the studies checked, an unresolved V gene covers under half of the shortfall, and the cause of the remainder is unknown. The sample table shows 75,000 to 95,000 clones, and 80% to 90% are seen once. The ten largest clonotypes hold about 2% of the sample. The sample was CD4+ T cells from blood, taken around 50 months after liver transplant. The origin of the receptors is a human patient who received a liver transplant. Some T cells may originate with the graft donor following a transplant.

The chain uses TRBV20-1 and TRBJ2-7, with D unclear. V shed 0 bases and J shed 4 bases, with 4 bases lying between them. Germline V gives CDR1 DFQATT, CDR2 SNEGSKA (reference sequence). The CDR3 runs 11 residues. The CDR3 sequence: CSARDEYEQYF. The DNA for the CDR3 is TGCAGTGCTAGAGATGAGTACGAGCAGTACTTC.

The rearrangement joins TRBV6-5 to TRBJ1-2; D remains ambiguous. The CDR3 covers 12 residues. The V gene lost 7 bases and the J gene lost 2 bases, with 8 bases spanning the gap. The germline V gene has CDR1 MNHEY and CDR2 SVGAGI. The CDR3 nucleotides read TGTGCCAGCATCGGTGCAAACTATGGCTACACCTTC. This translates into CASIGANYGYTF.

The chain joins TRBV20-1 to TRBJ2-5; no firm D call. The germline gives CDR1 DFQATT, CDR2 SNEGSKA (reference sequence). With 5 bases removed from V and 2 bases from J, the gap between germline ends came to 3 bases. This CDR3 is 10 amino acids long. The CDR3 nucleotides read TGCAGTGCTCTACAAGAGACCCAGTACTTC. Translated, it gives CSALQETQYF.

This chain uses TRBV18 with TRBJ2-3; 11 bases are a match to TRBD2. The germline V gene encodes CDR1 KGHSH and CDR2 LQKENI. The CDR3 loop spans 16 amino acids. V was pared by 3 bases and J by 2 bases, with 4 bases of the junction left unmatched. Here the CDR3 reads CASSPPSGRPTDTQYF. Here the CDR3 DNA reads TGTGCCAGCTCACCCCCTAGCGGGAGGCCCACAGATACGCAGTATTTT. The entire variable domain, with the rest obtained from reference TRBV18 and TRBJ2-3, is as follows: NAGVMQNPRHLVRRRGQEARLRCSPMKGHSHVYWYRQLPEEGLKFMVYLQKENIIDESGMPKERFSAEFPKEGPSILRIQQVVRGDSAAYFCASSPPSGRPTDTQYFGPGTRLTVL.

This clone was detected only a few times. The J gene is TRBJ2-5, the V gene TRBV6-6; TRBD2 might be the D (7 bases). The CDR3 consists of 13 residues. V was shortened by 8 bases and J by 5 bases, with 15 bases between the two germline ends. CDR1 and CDR2 (germline): MNHNY, SVGAGI (reference sequence). This CDR3 reads CASGGGTRETQYF. CDR3 nucleotides: TGTGCCAGCGGGGGGGGCACCCGCGAGACCCAGTACTTC.

The chain carries TRBV4-3 and TRBJ1-2; the D gene is possibly TRBD1 (5 bases). Trimming left V 0 bases short and J 8 bases short, with 10 bases between. This CDR3 contains 13 residues. CDR1 and CDR2 (germline): LGHNA, YSLEER. As DNA, the CDR3 is TGCGCCAGCAGCCAAGATGTTCAGGGAGGCTACACCTTC. This encodes CASSQDVQGGYTF.

V gene TRBV5-6 combines with J gene TRBJ1-4; TRBD1 agrees at 12 bases. CDR1 is SGHDT, CDR2 YYEEEE, per germline. The CDR3 loop spans 15 amino acids. Losses at the gene ends were 5 bases for V and 8 bases for J; bases not matched to a gene: 7. The CDR3 nucleotides are TGTGCCAGCAGATTCGGGACAGGGGGCGACGAAAAACTGTTTTTT. Translating gives CASRFGTGGDEKLFF.

The V call is TRBV2, the J call TRBJ2-3, with D maybe TRBD2 (5 bases). Trimming cost V 3 bases and J 5 bases, with 9 bases left between them. CDR1 SNHLY and CDR2 FYNNEI come from the germline V gene. The length of the CDR3 is 13 residues. Written as DNA, the CDR3 is TGTGCCAGCAGTGAGGAGGCAGGAGATACGCAGTATTTT. It codes for CASSEEAGDTQYF.

The rearrangement links TRBV10-3 to TRBJ1-1; D is perhaps TRBD1 (5 bases). Trimming pared 0 bases from V and 4 bases from J, leaving 9 bases between. This CDR3 is 14 amino acids long. Looked up from germline, CDR1 is ENHRY and CDR2 is SYGVKD. The CDR3 DNA reads as TGTGCCATCAGTGAGTCGAAGGGGAGCACTGAAGCTTTCTTT. As protein: CAISESKGSTEAFF.

The chain carries TRBV6-1 and TRBJ2-3; 13 bases are a match to TRBD2. Germline V CDR1 and CDR2: MNHNS, SASEGT. V shed 4 bases and J 5 bases; nucleotides not matched to a gene: 3. The CDR3 has 15 amino acids. Written as DNA, the CDR3 is TGTGCCAGCAGTGCACTAGCGGGAGGGAAAGATACGCAGTATTTT. This translates into CASSALAGGKDTQYF.

This chain uses TRBV19 with TRBJ1-2; D is uncertain. The CDR3 has 14 residues. Germline V CDR1 and CDR2: LNHDA, SQIVND (reference sequence). V was trimmed by 3 bases and J by 2 bases, leaving 10 bases between them. CDR3 residues: CASSMQLPNYGYTF. DNA for the CDR3: TGTGCCAGTAGTATGCAGCTTCCAAACTATGGCTACACCTTC. Variable domain in full (rest from reference TRBV19 and TRBJ1-2): DGGITQSPKYLFRKEGQNVTLSCEQNLNHDAMYWYRQDPGQGLRLIYYSQIVNDFQKGDIAEGYSVSREKKESFPLTVTSAQKNPTAFYLCASSMQLPNYGYTFGSGTRLTVV.

The rearrangement joins TRBV29-1 to TRBJ2-5; TRBD2 matches 9 bases. Germline V CDR1 and CDR2: SQVTM, ANQGSEA. This CDR3 region has 16 residues. Trimming at V came to 2 bases and at J to 1 base, leaving 8 bases not matched to a gene. For the CDR3, the DNA is TGCAGCGTTGAAAAATCCAGCGGGGGGTTCCAAGAGACCCAGTACTTC. Its translation: CSVEKSSGGFQETQYF. The full variable domain, rest sourced from reference TRBV29-1 and TRBJ2-5, is SAVISQKPSRDICQRGTSLTIQCQVDSQVTMMFWYRQQPGQSLTLIATANQGSEATYESGFVIDKFPISRPNLTFSTLTVSNMSPEDSSIYLCSVEKSSGGFQETQYFGPGTRLLVL.

The V gene is TRBV5-6, the J gene TRBJ2-7; 9 positions match TRBD2. The germline gives CDR1 SGHDT, CDR2 YYEEEE. The CDR3 sequence is 14 residues long. Losses at the gene ends were 4 bases for V and 7 bases for J; bases not matched to a gene: 9. The CDR3 spells CASSGVAGVGEQYF. The CDR3 coding sequence is TGTGCCAGCAGCGGAGTAGCGGGGGTGGGAGAGCAGTACTTC.

The count of this clone is one. This chain joins TRBV29-1 and TRBJ1-2; D not certain. The V gene lost 5 bases and the J gene lost 4 bases, with 14 bases spanning the gap. CDR1 and CDR2 from the germline V gene are SQVTM and ANQGSEA. The CDR3 extends over 13 amino acids. The chain's CDR3 is CSVSLGRSYGYTF. Written as DNA, the CDR3 is TGCAGCGTTTCATTGGGGAGGAGCTATGGCTACACCTTC.

V is TRBV11-2 and J is TRBJ2-7; tentative D call: TRBD1 (6 bases). This CDR3 is 11 amino acids long. Trimming pared 1 base from V and 10 bases from J, leaving 8 bases between. The V gene's germline CDR1 is SGHAT and CDR2 FQNNGV. Here the CDR3 reads CASSLGTVQYF. CDR3 nucleotides: TGTGCCAGCAGCTTAGGGACAGTCCAGTACTTC.

The genes are TRBV7-2 and TRBJ2-3, with 12 positions matching TRBD2. This CDR3 is built from 16 residues. V lost 4 bases to trimming and J lost 3 bases; unmatched junction nucleotides: 5. CDR1 is SGHTA, CDR2 FQGNSA, per germline. CDR3 in amino acids: CASSSLAGGPTDTQYF. The CDR3, as DNA: TGTGCCAGCAGCTCCCTAGCGGGGGGGCCGACAGATACGCAGTATTTT.

This clone counts as medium-sized. The chain is built from TRBV11-2 and TRBJ1-1, with D tentatively TRBD1 (6 bases). V lost 5 bases and J lost 6, with 25 bases in between. The CDR3 has 17 amino acids. Germline V CDR1 and CDR2: SGHAT, FQNNGV. The CDR3 DNA sequence: TGTGCCAGCAGCCCCGGAGGTGGCAGGGGATTCTCTGCTGAAGCTTTCTTT. Protein product: CASSPGGGRGFSAEAFF.